This is a list of T cell receptor beta chains from one sample in a study of T cell responses to AZD1222 COVID-19 vaccine. The repertoire was sequenced with immunoSEQ multiplex PCR; TCRdb's copy has only in-frame clones and lacks some. This table holds some 120,000 clones, over 80% found once. The source was peripheral blood, collected on day 0 of AZD1222 vaccination. The receptors come from an adult in good health. The CDR3 runs from the conserved cysteine through the conserved F or W. A D gene is named only where the DNA matches it firmly. The size entry is marked missing in some rows and otherwise reads once, few, many or a size class.

abundance | j_gene | v_gene | d_gene | CDR3aa | CDR3nt
- | TRBJ2-2 | TRBV30 | - | CAWSNQGYGTGELFF | TGTGCCTGGAGTAACCAGGGTTATGGCACCGGGGAGCTGTTTTTT
- | TRBJ1-1 | TRBV7-2 | - | CASTPGAGKMNTEAFF | TGTGCCAGCACCCCTGGGGCAGGCAAAATGAACACTGAAGCTTTCTTT
- | TRBJ2-7 | TRBV28 | - | CASSLEGSLGYEQYF | TGTGCCAGCAGTTTAGAGGGGTCCCTAGGCTACGAGCAGTACTTC
few | TRBJ1-2 | TRBV12-3/TRBV12-4 | - | CASREQGKGYTF | TGTGCCAGCAGGGAGCAGGGGAAGGGCTACACCTTC
- | TRBJ2-1 | TRBV19 | TRBD2 | CASSILSGGDEQFF | TGTGCCAGTAGTATACTGAGCGGGGGGGATGAGCAGTTCTTC
- | TRBJ2-7 | TRBV14 | - | CASSQLRGPLYEQYF | TGTGCCAGCAGCCAATTACGGGGACCCCTCTACGAGCAGTACTTC
- | TRBJ2-4 | TRBV18 | - | CASSRGDGAKNIQYF | TGTGCCAGCTCCCGGGGAGATGGAGCCAAAAACATTCAGTACTTC
- | TRBJ1-4 | TRBV9 | - | CASSLTPTNEKLFF | TGTGCCAGCAGTTTAACACCAACTAATGAAAAACTGTTTTTT
- | TRBJ1-1 | TRBV5-1 | - | CASSPLLNTEAFF | TGCGCCAGCAGCCCTCTATTAAACACTGAAGCTTTCTTT
- | TRBJ2-1 | TRBV7-9 | TRBD2 | CASSSLAGVGSSSYNEQFF | TGTGCCAGCAGCTCACTAGCGGGTGTCGGATCAAGCTCCTACAATGAGCAGTTCTTC
- | TRBJ1-2 | TRBV28 | - | CASSLRDRSGYGYTF | TGTGCCAGCAGTTTACGCGACCGCAGTGGTTATGGCTACACCTTC
few | TRBJ1-2 | TRBV6-4 | TRBD1 | CASSSQGADGYTF | TGTGCCAGCAGTTCACAGGGGGCCGATGGCTACACCTTC
- | TRBJ2-1 | TRBV14 | TRBD2 | CASSREGTSGRYEQFF | TGTGCCAGCAGCCGAGAGGGGACTAGCGGGAGGTATGAGCAGTTCTTC
- | TRBJ2-3 | TRBV4-1 | TRBD1 | CASSLTGATDTQYF | TGCGCCAGCAGCCTAACAGGGGCCACAGATACGCAGTATTTT
- | TRBJ1-1 | TRBV5-5 | - | CASSFQEATEAFF | TGTGCCAGCAGCTTTCAAGAGGCCACTGAAGCTTTCTTT
- | TRBJ1-5 | TRBV14 | - | CASSQGGAGPQHF | TGTGCCAGCAGCCAAGGGGGGGCCGGTCCCCAGCATTTT
- | TRBJ2-3 | TRBV6-2/TRBV6-3 | TRBD2 | CASIPGGGSDTQYF | TGTGCCAGCATCCCGGGCGGGGGAAGCGATACGCAGTATTTT
- | TRBJ1-4 | TRBV29-1 | TRBD1 | CSVDPSPTGKREKLFF | TGCAGCGTTGACCCATCTCCGACAGGGAAAAGGGAAAAACTGTTTTTT
- | TRBJ2-1 | TRBV9 | - | CASSVSGTGGYNEQFF | TGTGCCAGCAGCGTATCCGGGACTGGAGGCTACAATGAGCAGTTCTTC
few | TRBJ2-1 | TRBV9 | TRBD2 | CASSVDGPKRGGSGEQFF | TGTGCCAGCAGCGTAGACGGCCCCAAACGGGGGGGCTCGGGTGAGCAGTTCTTC
- | TRBJ1-4 | TRBV7-9 | - | CASSWGHATNEKLFF | TGTGCCAGCAGCTGGGGACACGCAACTAATGAAAAACTGTTTTTT
- | TRBJ2-3 | TRBV5-3 | - | CARNKGGLGDTQYF | TGTGCCAGAAACAAGGGGGGGCTTGGAGATACGCAGTATTTT
few | TRBJ2-1 | TRBV24-1 | - | CATSSTRGGPSYNEQFF | TGTGCCACCAGCTCGACTAGGGGGGGGCCCTCCTACAATGAGCAGTTCTTC
once | TRBJ1-4 | TRBV6-5 | TRBD1 | CASSFDRGNEKLFF | TGTGCCAGCAGTTTCGACAGGGGGAATGAAAAACTGTTTTTT
- | TRBJ1-1 | TRBV2 | - | CASSVQGWVNTEAFF | TGTGCCAGCAGTGTACAGGGTTGGGTGAACACTGAAGCTTTCTTT
- | TRBJ2-5 | TRBV24-1 | - | CATSEAGHHQETQYF | TGTGCCACCAGTGAGGCTGGACACCATCAAGAGACCCAGTACTTC
- | TRBJ1-6 | TRBV4-3 | - | CASSPTGYNSPLHF | TGCGCCAGCAGCCCCACGGGCTATAATTCACCCCTCCACTTT
- | TRBJ2-7 | TRBV14 | - | CASSPAVPYEQYF | TGTGCCAGCAGCCCAGCCGTCCCCTACGAGCAGTACTTC
- | TRBJ2-7 | TRBV9 | - | CASSVGGDSYEQYF | TGTGCCAGCAGCGTAGGCGGGGACTCCTACGAGCAGTACTTC
- | TRBJ2-1 | TRBV27 | TRBD2 | CASRPTSSPYNEQFF | TGTGCCAGCAGACCGACTAGCTCGCCCTACAATGAGCAGTTCTTC
- | TRBJ2-1 | TRBV18 | - | CASSPLAGEEQFF | TGTGCCAGCTCACCATTGGCCGGAGAGGAGCAGTTCTTC
- | TRBJ1-1 | TRBV5-1 | TRBD1 | CASSSFPGGVFTEAFF | TGCGCCAGCAGCTCTTTCCCAGGGGGCGTGTTCACTGAAGCTTTCTTT
- | TRBJ1-4 | TRBV2 | - | CASSPVGEKLFF | TGTGCCAGCAGTCCCGTGGGGGAAAAACTGTTTTTT
few | TRBJ2-3 | TRBV7-9 | TRBD1 | CASSPGTDPDTQYF | TGTGCCAGCAGCCCTGGGACAGACCCAGATACGCAGTATTTT
- | TRBJ2-2 | TRBV12-5 | - | CASGSGLDTGELFF | TGTGCTAGTGGTTCAGGACTCGACACCGGGGAGCTGTTTTTT
- | TRBJ1-2 | TRBV29-1 | - | CSVEEGGISYGYTF | TGCAGCGTTGAAGAAGGGGGGATCAGCTATGGCTACACCTTC
- | TRBJ2-7 | TRBV28 | - | CASSSSPGPYEQYF | TGTGCCAGCAGTTCCTCCCCGGGACCCTACGAGCAGTACTTC
- | TRBJ1-3 | TRBV6-4 | - | CASSQGNTIYF | TGTGCCAGCAGTCAGGGAAACACCATATATTTT
- | TRBJ1-5 | TRBV30 | - | CAWSIQEGQPQHF | TGTGCCTGGAGTATACAGGAGGGACAGCCCCAGCATTTT
few | TRBJ2-7 | TRBV5-4 | TRBD1 | CASSPTGGPTYEQYF | TGTGCCAGCAGCCCGACAGGGGGGCCGACCTACGAGCAGTACTTC
- | TRBJ1-2 | TRBV30 | - | CAWSGAGYTF | TGTGCCTGGAGTGGGGCGGGCTACACCTTC